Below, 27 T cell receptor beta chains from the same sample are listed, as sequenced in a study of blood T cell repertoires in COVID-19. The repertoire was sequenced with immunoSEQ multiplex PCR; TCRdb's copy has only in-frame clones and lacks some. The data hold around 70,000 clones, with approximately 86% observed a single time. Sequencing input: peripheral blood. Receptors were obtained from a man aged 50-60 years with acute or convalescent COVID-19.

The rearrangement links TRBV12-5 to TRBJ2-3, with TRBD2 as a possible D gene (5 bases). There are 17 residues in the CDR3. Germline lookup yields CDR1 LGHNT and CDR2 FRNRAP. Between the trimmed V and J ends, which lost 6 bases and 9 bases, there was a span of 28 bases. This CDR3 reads CASGHDLRGAPRRTQYF. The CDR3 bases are TGTGCTAGTGGACATGACTTGCGCGGTGCCCCCCGGAGGACGCAGTATTTT. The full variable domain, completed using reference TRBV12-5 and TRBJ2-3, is DARVTQTPRHKVTEMGQEVTMRCQPILGHNTVFWYRQTMMQGLELLAYFRNRAPLDDSGMPKDRFSAEMPDATLATLKIQPSEPRDSAVYFCASGHDLRGAPRRTQYFGPGTRLTVL.

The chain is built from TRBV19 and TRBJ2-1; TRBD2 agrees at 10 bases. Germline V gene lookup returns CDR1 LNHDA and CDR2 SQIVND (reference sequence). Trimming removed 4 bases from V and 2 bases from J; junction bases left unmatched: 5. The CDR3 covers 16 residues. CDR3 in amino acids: CASSTLAGVTYNEQFF. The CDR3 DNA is TGTGCCAGTAGTACCCTAGCGGGGGTCACCTACAATGAGCAGTTCTTC.

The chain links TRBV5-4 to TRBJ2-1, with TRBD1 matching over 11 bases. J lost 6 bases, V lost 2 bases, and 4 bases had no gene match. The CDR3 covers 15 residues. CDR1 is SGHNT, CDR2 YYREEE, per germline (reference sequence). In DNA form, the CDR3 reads TGTGCCAGCAGCTTCGGGACAGGGGGGTTCAATGAGCAGTTCTTC. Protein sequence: CASSFGTGGFNEQFF.

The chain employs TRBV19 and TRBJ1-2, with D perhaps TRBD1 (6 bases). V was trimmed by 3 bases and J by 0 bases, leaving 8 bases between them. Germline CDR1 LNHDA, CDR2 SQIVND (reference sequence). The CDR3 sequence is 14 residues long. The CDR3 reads CASSIGTTNYGYTF. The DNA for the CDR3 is TGTGCCAGTAGTATCGGGACAACTAACTATGGCTACACCTTC.

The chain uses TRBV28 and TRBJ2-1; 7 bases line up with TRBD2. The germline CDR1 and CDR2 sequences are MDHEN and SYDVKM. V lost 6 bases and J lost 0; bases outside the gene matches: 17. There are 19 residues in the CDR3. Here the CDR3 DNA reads TGTGCCAGCAGCCCTAGCGGTTCTCCGGCGGGCCACTCCTACAATGAGCAGTTCTTC. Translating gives CASSPSGSPAGHSYNEQFF.

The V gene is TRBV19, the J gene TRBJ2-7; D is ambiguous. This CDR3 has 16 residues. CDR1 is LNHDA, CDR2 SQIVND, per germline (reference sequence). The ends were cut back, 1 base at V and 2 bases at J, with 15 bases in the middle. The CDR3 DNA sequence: TGTGCCAGTAGTATAGTTCGGGTTGAATTTGCCTACGAGCAGTACTTC. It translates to CASSIVRVEFAYEQYF.

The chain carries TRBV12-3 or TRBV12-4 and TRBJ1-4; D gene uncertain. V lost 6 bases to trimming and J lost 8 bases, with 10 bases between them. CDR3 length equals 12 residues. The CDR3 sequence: CASSLGEEKLFF. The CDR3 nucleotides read TGTGCCAGCAGCCTCGGGGAGGAAAAACTGTTTTTT.

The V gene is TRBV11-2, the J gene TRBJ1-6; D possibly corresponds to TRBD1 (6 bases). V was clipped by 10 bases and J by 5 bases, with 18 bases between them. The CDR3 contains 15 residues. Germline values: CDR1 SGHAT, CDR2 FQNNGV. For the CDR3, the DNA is TGTGCCACCCCCGGGGGGCCAGGGAATAATTCACCCCTCCACTTT. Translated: CATPGGPGNNSPLHF.

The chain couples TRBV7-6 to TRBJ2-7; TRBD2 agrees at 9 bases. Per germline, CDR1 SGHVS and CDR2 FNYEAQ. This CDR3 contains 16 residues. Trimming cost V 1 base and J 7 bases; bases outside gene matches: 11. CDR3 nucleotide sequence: TGTGCCAGCAGCTTAGTTAGCGGGGGCGTTCCCTCGGAGCAGTACTTC. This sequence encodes CASSLVSGGVPSEQYF.

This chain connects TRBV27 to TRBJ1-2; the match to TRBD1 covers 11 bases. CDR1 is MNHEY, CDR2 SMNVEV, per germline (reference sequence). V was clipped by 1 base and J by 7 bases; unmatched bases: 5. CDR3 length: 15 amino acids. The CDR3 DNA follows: TGTGCCAGCAGTTTATTCGGACAGGGGGCGTCTGGCTACACCTTC. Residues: CASSLFGQGASGYTF.

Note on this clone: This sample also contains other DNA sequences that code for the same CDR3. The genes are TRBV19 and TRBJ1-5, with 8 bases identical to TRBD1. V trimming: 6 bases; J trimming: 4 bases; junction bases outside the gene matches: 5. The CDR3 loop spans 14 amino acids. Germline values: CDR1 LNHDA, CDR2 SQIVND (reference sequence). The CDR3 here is CASSWTGINQPQHF. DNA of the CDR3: TGTGCCAGTAGCTGGACAGGGATAAATCAGCCCCAGCATTTT.

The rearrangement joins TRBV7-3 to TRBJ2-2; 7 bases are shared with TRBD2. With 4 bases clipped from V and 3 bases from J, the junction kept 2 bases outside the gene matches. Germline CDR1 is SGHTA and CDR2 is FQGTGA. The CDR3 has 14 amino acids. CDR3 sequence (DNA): TGTGCCAGCAGCTACGGACTAGACACCGGGGAGCTGTTTTTT. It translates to CASSYGLDTGELFF.

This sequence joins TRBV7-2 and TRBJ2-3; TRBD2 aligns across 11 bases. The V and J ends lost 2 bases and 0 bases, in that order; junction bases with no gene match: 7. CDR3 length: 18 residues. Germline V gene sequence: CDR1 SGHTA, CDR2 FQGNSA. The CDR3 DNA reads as TGTGCCAGCAGCTTACCATCGACTAGCGGGGTGAGCACAGATACGCAGTATTTT. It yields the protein CASSLPSTSGVSTDTQYF.

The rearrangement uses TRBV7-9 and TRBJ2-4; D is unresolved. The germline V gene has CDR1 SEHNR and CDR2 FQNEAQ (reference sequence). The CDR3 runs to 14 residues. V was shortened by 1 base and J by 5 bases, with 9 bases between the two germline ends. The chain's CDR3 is CASSLGLRENIQYF. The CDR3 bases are TGTGCCAGCAGCTTAGGCCTTCGGGAAAACATTCAGTACTTC.

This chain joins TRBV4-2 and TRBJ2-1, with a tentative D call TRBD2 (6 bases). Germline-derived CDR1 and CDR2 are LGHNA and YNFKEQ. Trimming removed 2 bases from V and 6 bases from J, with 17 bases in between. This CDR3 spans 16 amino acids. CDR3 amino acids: CASSQSRTKGLNEQFF. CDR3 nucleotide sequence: TGTGCCAGCAGCCAATCTCGGACTAAAGGGCTCAATGAGCAGTTCTTC.

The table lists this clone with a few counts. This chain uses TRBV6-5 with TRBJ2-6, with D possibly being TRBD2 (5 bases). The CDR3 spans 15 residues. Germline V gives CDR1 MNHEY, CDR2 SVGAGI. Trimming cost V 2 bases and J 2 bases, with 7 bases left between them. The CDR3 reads CASSYPGAGANVLTF. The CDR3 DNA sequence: TGTGCCAGCAGTTACCCCGGGGCTGGGGCCAACGTCCTGACTTTC.

CDR3 sequence (DNA): TGCGCCAGCAGCCAGGGACAGGGTTTTGACTATGGCTACACCTTC. The encoded protein is CASSQGQGFDYGYTF. The chain carries TRBV4-1 and TRBJ1-2, with 9 bases lining up with TRBD1. Trimming cost V 3 bases and J 3 bases; bases outside gene matches: 5. CDR3 length: 15 residues. In germline, CDR1 is MGHRA, CDR2 YSYEKL.

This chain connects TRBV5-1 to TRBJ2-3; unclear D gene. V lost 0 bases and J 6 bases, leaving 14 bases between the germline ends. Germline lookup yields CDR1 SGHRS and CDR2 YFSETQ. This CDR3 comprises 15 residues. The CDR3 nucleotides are TGCGCCAGCAGCTTGGTAGTCAACGCGGTCGATACGCAGTATTTT. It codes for CASSLVVNAVDTQYF.

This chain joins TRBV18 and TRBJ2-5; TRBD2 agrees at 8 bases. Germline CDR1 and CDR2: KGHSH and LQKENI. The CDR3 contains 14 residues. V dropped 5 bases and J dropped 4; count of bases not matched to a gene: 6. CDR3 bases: TGTGCCAGCTCAACGGGGGGGCCAGGAGAGACCCAGTACTTC. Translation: CASSTGGPGETQYF.

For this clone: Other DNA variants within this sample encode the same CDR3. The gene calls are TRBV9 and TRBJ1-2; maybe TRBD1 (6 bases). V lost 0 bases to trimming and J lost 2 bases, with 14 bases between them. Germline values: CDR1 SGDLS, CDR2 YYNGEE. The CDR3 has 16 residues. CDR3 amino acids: CASSVALGQGNYGYTF. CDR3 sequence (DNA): TGTGCCAGCAGCGTAGCCCTGGGGCAGGGGAACTATGGCTACACCTTC.

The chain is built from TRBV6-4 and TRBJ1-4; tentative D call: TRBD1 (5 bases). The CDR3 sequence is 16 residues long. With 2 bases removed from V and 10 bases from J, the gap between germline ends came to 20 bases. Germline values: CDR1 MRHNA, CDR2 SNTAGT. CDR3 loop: CASSDPPSGGGGKLFF. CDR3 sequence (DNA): TGTGCCAGCAGTGACCCACCCTCTGGGGGGGGAGGAAAACTGTTTTTT.

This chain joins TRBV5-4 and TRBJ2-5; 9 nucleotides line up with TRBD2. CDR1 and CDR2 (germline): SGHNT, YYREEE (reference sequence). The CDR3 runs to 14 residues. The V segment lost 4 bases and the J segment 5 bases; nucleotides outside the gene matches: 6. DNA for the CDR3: TGTGCCAGCAGCCCCAGGCGGGGGGGGGAGACCCAGTACTTC. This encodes CASSPRRGGETQYF.

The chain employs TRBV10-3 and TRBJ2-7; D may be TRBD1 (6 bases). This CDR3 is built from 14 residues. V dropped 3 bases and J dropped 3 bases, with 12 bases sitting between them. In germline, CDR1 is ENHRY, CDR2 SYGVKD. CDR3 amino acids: CAISDTQGRYEQYF. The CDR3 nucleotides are TGTGCCATCAGTGACACACAGGGTCGCTACGAGCAGTACTTC.

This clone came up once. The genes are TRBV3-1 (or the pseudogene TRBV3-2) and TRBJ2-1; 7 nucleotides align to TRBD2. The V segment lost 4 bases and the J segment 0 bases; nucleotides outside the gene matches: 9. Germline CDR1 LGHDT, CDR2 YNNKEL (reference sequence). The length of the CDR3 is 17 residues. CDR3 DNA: TGTGCCAGCAGCCCCTTGGGAGGGTTCAACTCCTACAATGAGCAGTTCTTC. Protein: CASSPLGGFNSYNEQFF.

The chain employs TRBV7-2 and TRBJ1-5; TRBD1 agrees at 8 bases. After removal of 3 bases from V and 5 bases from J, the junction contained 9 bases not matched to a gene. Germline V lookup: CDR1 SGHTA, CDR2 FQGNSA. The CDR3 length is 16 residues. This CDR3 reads CASSLSRDRLYQPQHF. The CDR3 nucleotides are TGTGCCAGCAGCTTGAGCCGGGACAGGCTATATCAGCCCCAGCATTTT. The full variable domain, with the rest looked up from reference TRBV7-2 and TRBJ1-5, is GAGVSQSPSNKVTEKGKDVELRCDPISGHTALYWYRQSLGQGLEFLIYFQGNSAPDKSGLPSDRFSAERTGGSVSTLTIQRTQQEDSAVYLCASSLSRDRLYQPQHFGDGTRLSIL.

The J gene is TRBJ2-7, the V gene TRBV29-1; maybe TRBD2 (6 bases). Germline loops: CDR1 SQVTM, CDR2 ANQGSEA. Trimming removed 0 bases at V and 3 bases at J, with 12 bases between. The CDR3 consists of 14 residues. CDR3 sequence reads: CSVEETGLHYEQYF. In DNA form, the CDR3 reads TGCAGCGTTGAAGAGACGGGACTGCACTACGAGCAGTACTTC.

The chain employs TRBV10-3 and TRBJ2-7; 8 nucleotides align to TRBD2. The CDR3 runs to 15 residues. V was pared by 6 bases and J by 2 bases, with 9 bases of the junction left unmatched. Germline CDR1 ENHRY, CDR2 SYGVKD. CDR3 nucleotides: TGTGCCATCAGGCCGAGCGGGAGCAACACCTACGAGCAGTACTTC. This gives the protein CAIRPSGSNTYEQYF.